Listed below are T cell receptor beta chains from one sample, sequenced in a study of blood T cell repertoires in COVID-19. Generated by immunoSEQ multiplex PCR, the TCRdb table keeps only in-frame clones and is missing some. The sample has under 80,000 clones, more than 70% seen once; the top ten hold over 6.5%. The sample taken for sequencing was peripheral blood. The receptors were sampled from a man in his fifties or sixties with acute or convalescent COVID-19. The CDR3 runs from the conserved cysteine through the conserved F or W. The D gene is left open where the match is weak. Some rows have no size entry. The others give once, few or many, or a class for an expanded clone.

j_gene: TRBJ1-1; abundance: -; d_gene: -; v_gene: TRBV19; CDR3nt: TGTGCCAGTAGTGACACGGGGTCTGGACTAAACACTGAAGCTTTCTTT; CDR3aa: CASSDTGSGLNTEAFF
j_gene: TRBJ1-3; abundance: -; d_gene: -; v_gene: TRBV9; CDR3nt: TGTGCCAGCAGCCCCATGGGGCTCTCTGGAAACACCATATATTTT; CDR3aa: CASSPMGLSGNTIYF
j_gene: TRBJ2-1; abundance: once; d_gene: TRBD2; v_gene: TRBV18; CDR3nt: TGTGCCAGCTCACCGCCTGGGACTAGCGGCCGTAAATTGAATGAGCAGTTCTTC; CDR3aa: CASSPPGTSGRKLNEQFF
j_gene: TRBJ2-5; abundance: -; d_gene: TRBD1; v_gene: TRBV28; CDR3nt: TGTGCCAGCAGACCCCTGGACAGGGGAGAGACCCAGTACTTC; CDR3aa: CASRPLDRGETQYF
j_gene: TRBJ1-1; abundance: -; d_gene: -; v_gene: TRBV9; CDR3nt: TGTGCCAGCAGCGTAGGTACAGGGAGTAACACTGAAGCTTTCTTT; CDR3aa: CASSVGTGSNTEAFF
j_gene: TRBJ2-3; abundance: -; d_gene: TRBD1; v_gene: TRBV27; CDR3nt: TGTGCCAGCAGTCAGGGGGCGCATACGCAGTATTTT; CDR3aa: CASSQGAHTQYF
j_gene: TRBJ2-2; abundance: -; d_gene: -; v_gene: TRBV19; CDR3nt: TGTGCCAGTAGTATGGAGCAGGGACTCAGCGGGGAGCTGTTTTTT; CDR3aa: CASSMEQGLSGELFF
j_gene: TRBJ2-7; abundance: -; d_gene: -; v_gene: TRBV27; CDR3nt: TGTGCCAGCAGTTTACAGGGGAAGTACGAGCAGTACTTC; CDR3aa: CASSLQGKYEQYF
j_gene: TRBJ1-2; abundance: -; d_gene: -; v_gene: TRBV10-3; CDR3nt: TGTGCCATCAGTGAGTCTACGGACAGAAACTATGGCTACACCTTC; CDR3aa: CAISESTDRNYGYTF
j_gene: TRBJ1-2; abundance: -; d_gene: TRBD1; v_gene: TRBV7-9; CDR3nt: TGTGCCAGCAGCCCCACTTCCGGGACAGACTATGGCTACACCTTC; CDR3aa: CASSPTSGTDYGYTF